The sequence of this TCR beta chain was determined in a study of blood T cell repertoires in COVID-19. About the study: Acute and convalescent COVID-19 samples came from the United States, Italy and Spain.

CDR3 length: 15 amino acids. V lost 4 bases and J lost 3, with 15 bases in between. The germline V gene encodes CDR1 SNHLY and CDR2 FYNNEI. Repertoires were generated with immunoSEQ multiplex PCR, while TCRdb's copy carries only in-frame clones and drops some. The sample contains tens of thousands of clones, 81% of which appear only once. What was sequenced was peripheral blood. The sequence was collected from a man between 65 and 79 years old with COVID-19, enrolled during active disease. This chain uses TRBV2 with TRBJ1-1; possibly TRBD1 for D (6 bases). CDR3 loop: CASSGPTGSYTEAFF. The CDR3 DNA follows: TGTGCCAGCAGTGGCCCGACAGGTTCTTACACTGAAGCTTTCTTT.